The clone carrying this T cell receptor (beta chain) was picked up many times. The data were obtained in a study of early T cells in non-severe SARS-CoV-2 infection. Individual cDNA molecules each received unique molecular identifiers attached to them. Each CDR3 protein gets one entry after TCRdb re-called the 5' RACE reads with MiXCR. The data contain more than 20,000 distinct CDR3 sequences, nearly 4.5% of them singletons. V was trimmed by 0 bases and J by 1 base, leaving 3 bases between them. Germline V CDR1 and CDR2: GTSNPN, SVGIG (reference sequence). The CDR3 is 13 amino acids. The chain joins TRBV30 to TRBJ2-2; no clear D gene. Sequencing was performed on whole blood. This receptor was identified in an adult who was a healthcare worker with PCR-confirmed SARS-CoV-2 infection or an uninfected control (not recorded which). The CDR3 region is CAWSVGNTGELFF. The CDR3 DNA is TGTGCCTGGAGTGTAGGGAACACCGGGGAGCTGTTTTTT.